These T cell receptor beta chains were read from a single sample in a study of cytomegalovirus exposure and HLA in healthy donors. Only in-frame clones appear in the TCRdb table, and some are missing; sequencing was by immunoSEQ multiplex PCR. The profile covers around 130,000 clones, with 85% to 90% appearing a single time and about 3% taken by the ten largest. Specimen: PBMCs. The receptors shown here come from a man aged 30 to 39 in good health and CMV-seronegative. Both conserved end residues are part of each CDR3.

TRBJ2-7 | TRBV10-2 | CASSGGARLLGEQYF
TRBJ2-7 | TRBV5-4 | CASSRGYEQYF
TRBJ1-1 | TRBV2 | CALRGGVTEAFF
TRBJ1-2 | TRBV21-1 | CASSERQGSPLSRYTF
TRBJ1-1 | TRBV29-1 | CSVEDGGRNTEAFF
TRBJ2-5 | TRBV5-6 | CASIPRASGGYEETQYF
TRBJ2-3 | TRBV2 | CASLDREASDTQYF
TRBJ1-4 | TRBV5-1 | CASSYLGQGNEKLFF
TRBJ2-3 | TRBV19 | CASSERGGLGDTQYF
TRBJ2-1 | TRBV6-1 | CASTTLAGGPNEQFF
TRBJ1-6 | TRBV28 | CASSLAPLRSSPLHF
TRBJ1-1 | TRBV7-2 | CASSTRTVNTEAFF
TRBJ2-3 | TRBV4-1 | CASSRSPTAGDTDTQYF
TRBJ2-7 | TRBV10-1 | CASSATGGSYEQYF
TRBJ1-5 | TRBV4-1 | CASSQDDREGQPQHF
TRBJ2-7 | TRBV2 | CASTQDRLAYEQYF
TRBJ2-2 | TRBV19 | CASSITGTNTGELFF
TRBJ2-7 | TRBV7-2 | CASSPNQGAYEQYF
TRBJ1-5 | TRBV15 | CATSSGPGGNQPQHF
TRBJ2-1 | TRBV5-1 | CASSGFPDRGHGEQFF
TRBJ2-5 | TRBV4-1 | CASSQPWGGSQETQYF
TRBJ1-6 | TRBV7-8 | CASSSYRVSYNSPLHF